This TCR beta chain originates from a study of T-cell memory formation after mild COVID-19 (dated by TCRdb to the early 2020s). For context, the study as a whole: TCR sequence clusters from the two donors were found to be largely donor specific. T-cell clones expanding and contracting after mild COVID-19 in a couple of donors were tracked by longitudinal TCRalpha and TCRbeta repertoire sequencing. The cohort comprised two young, previously healthy adult volunteers, one female and one male. The investigation overall reported the following: Some responding clones were detected in pre-infection memory, suggesting pre-existing cross-reactive memory T cells joined the SARS-CoV-2 response. The study included only a couple of mild cases, and larger cohorts that include severe cases with pre-infection samples were judged to be necessary. SARS-CoV-2 specificity was not confirmed for the second-wave clones peaking on day 37. Clones contracting from day 15 to 85 had balanced CD4/CD8 phenotypes, while a second wave expanding from day 15 to 37 was biased towards CD4+. Contracting CD4+ clones were located mainly in the CM and EM memory subsets, whereas CD8+ clones were found to be enriched in EMRA.

On this clonotype itself: Its antigen specificity is not known. The sample holds no much larger clone one base away, and base qualities are not on file.

Sequencer: Illumina NovaSeq 6000. TCRalpha and TCRbeta cDNA libraries were built by 5'RACE with constant-segment primers, adding sample barcodes and unique molecular identifiers. RNA was extracted from every sample with Trizol reagent. The libraries were amplified in two PCR steps, and the second step added a second sample barcode and Illumina TruSeq adapters. Sequencing of libraries was performed on an Illumina NovaSeq with 2 x 150 bp paired-end reads. The authors' analysis ran thus. With migec v1.2.7, reads were demultiplexed and then collapsed into UMI-guided consensus sequences. Using mixcr v2.1.11, UMI consensuses were aligned to TRA and TRB V and J templates and then assembled into clonotypes. A clonotype was counted as expanded or contracted only when both edgeR and NoisET called the clonotype significant, with the noise models trained on biological replicates. edgeR calls used a false discovery rate-adjusted p below 0.01 and a log2 fold-change threshold of 1. As an exploratory analysis of dynamics, PCA with hierarchical clustering was applied to max-normalized trajectories of the 1000 most abundant clonotypes. Each responding clone was given a CD4 or CD8 phenotype based on the CD4+ and CD8+ repertoires, which had been sequenced separately. TCRdb reworked the public reads: Q25 trimming with fastp, MiXCR clone assembly, productive beta chains retained. Entries are consolidated by CDR3 protein sequence, retaining the most common genes and DNA. These V and J calls originate from TCRdb's pipeline instead of the authors' own analysis. The sample data list 470,000 or so distinct CDR3 sequences, and around 25% of these were observed just once. The ten largest clones capture roughly an eighth of the sample.

Its CDR3 holds 16 amino acids, cysteine through phenylalanine. Solely the CDR3 DNA is kept, with 48 bases framed from the first base. V sheds 0 bases and J sheds 1 base, leaving 11 bases between their ends. From the germline V gene, CDR1 is KGHSH and CDR2 is LQKENI. PBMCs were isolated by Ficoll-Paque density gradient centrifugation. The rearranged segments are TRBV18 and TRBJ2-3; no confident D gene assignment can be made. This clonotype originated in an adult woman who had mild COVID-19 (a few samples of this study predate the infection). The sample titles of this study are shuffled in the database, so cell type and time point are left out; the donor was told from shared clones. Material: PBMCs or a T cell subset sorted from them (not recorded which). The sequence in DNA is TGTGCCAGCTCACCACCGCCACCCGATCGCACAGATACGCAGTATTTT. It translates as CASSPPPPDRTDTQYF.